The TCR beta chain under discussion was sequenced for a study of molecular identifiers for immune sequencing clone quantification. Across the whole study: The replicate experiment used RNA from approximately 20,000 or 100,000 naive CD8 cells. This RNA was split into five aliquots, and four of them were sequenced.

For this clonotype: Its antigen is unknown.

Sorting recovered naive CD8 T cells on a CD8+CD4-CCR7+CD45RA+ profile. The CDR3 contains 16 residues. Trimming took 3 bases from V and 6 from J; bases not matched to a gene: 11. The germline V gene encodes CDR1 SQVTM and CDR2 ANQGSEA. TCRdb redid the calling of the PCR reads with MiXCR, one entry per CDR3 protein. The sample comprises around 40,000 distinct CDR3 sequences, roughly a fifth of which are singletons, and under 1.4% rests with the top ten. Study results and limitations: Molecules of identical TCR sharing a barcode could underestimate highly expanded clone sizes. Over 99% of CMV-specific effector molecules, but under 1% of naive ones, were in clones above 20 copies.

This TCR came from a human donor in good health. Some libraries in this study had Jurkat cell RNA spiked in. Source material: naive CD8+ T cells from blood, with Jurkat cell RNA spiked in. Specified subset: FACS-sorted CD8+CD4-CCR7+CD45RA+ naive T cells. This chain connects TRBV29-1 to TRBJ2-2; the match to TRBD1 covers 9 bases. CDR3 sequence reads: CSVDDSGTGSAGELFF. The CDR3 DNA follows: TGCAGCGTTGACGACTCCGGGACAGGGTCAGCCGGGGAGCTGTTTTTT.